The present TCR beta chain was sequenced within a study of shared clonotypes between healthy human individuals. Across the whole study: Every donor yielded three CD4 naive, three CD4 memory, two CD8 naive and one CD8 memory plate.

Germline V gene data show CDR1 as KGHSH and CDR2 as LQKENI. There are 15 residues in the CDR3. The J segment lost 1 base and the V segment lost 4 bases, leaving 7 bases of the junction unmatched. Deep-level assay runs were performed. Assay used: immunoSEQ multiplex PCR; TCRdb lists only in-frame clones, some missing. Found here are some 550,000 clones, around 97% of them singletons; the top ten hold about 0.057%. This chain joins TRBV18 and TRBJ2-7, with 7 bases that match TRBD2. Sequences were obtained from naive CD4+ T cells sorted from blood. Subset defined: CD45RA+ positively selected. This TCR was sampled from a woman in her twenties or thirties in good health. CDR3 protein: CASSLGGGSSYEQYF. The CDR3 bases are TGTGCCAGCTCACTGGGCGGGGGATCGTCCTACGAGCAGTACTTC. Full variable domain (remainder filled in from reference TRBV18 and TRBJ2-7): NAGVMQNPRHLVRRRGQEARLRCSPMKGHSHVYWYRQLPEEGLKFMVYLQKENIIDESGMPKERFSAEFPKEGPSILRIQQVVRGDSAAYFCASSLGGGSSYEQYFGPGTRLTVT.